This T cell receptor beta chain was retrieved from a study of blood T cells in healthy people across ages. The study's findings and limits: Estimates based on one million T cells were treated as lower bounds. Roughly linearly, TCR beta diversity per million T cells fell as age increased. Bulk PBMC profiling left naive and antigen-experienced comparisons inconclusive.

The CDR3 contains 15 residues. Germline V gives CDR1 SEHNR, CDR2 FQNEAQ (reference sequence). V lost 5 bases and J lost 6, with 16 bases in between. Only a few counts were recorded for this clonotype. The antigen is not known. Primers used in a second PCR of about 6 to 11 cycles were a sample-barcoded 5' primer and a J-beta primer mix. In TCRdb, the 5' RACE reads were re-called with MiXCR into one record per CDR3 protein. The data show around 320,000 distinct CDR3 sequences, roughly 26% seen once. The TCR was taken from a woman in her sixties or seventies in good health. The chain combines TRBV7-9 with TRBJ1-4; D ambiguous. The sequencing sample was made of blood. The CDR3 loop is CASSQAGSRDEKLFF. DNA for the CDR3: TGTGCCAGCAGCCAGGCGGGATCCCGGGATGAAAAACTGTTTTTT. Together with reference TRBV7-9 and TRBJ1-4, the CDR3 gives the full variable domain: DTGVSQNPRHKITKRGQNVTFRCDPISEHNRLYWYRQTLGQGPEFLTYFQNEAQLEKSRLLSDRFSAERPKGSFSTLEIQRTEQGDSAMYLCASSQAGSRDEKLFFGSGTQLSVL.